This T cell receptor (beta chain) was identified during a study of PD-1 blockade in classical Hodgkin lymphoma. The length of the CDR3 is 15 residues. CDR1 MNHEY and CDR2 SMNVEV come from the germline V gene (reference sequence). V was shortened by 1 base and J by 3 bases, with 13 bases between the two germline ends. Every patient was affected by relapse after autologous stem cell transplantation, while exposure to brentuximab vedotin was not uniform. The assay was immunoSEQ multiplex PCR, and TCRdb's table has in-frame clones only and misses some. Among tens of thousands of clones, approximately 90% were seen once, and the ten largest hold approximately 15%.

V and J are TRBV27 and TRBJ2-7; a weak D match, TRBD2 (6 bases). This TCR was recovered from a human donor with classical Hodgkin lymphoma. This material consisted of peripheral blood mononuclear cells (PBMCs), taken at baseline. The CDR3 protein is CASSLWGEEGYEQYF. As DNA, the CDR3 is TGTGCCAGCAGTTTATGGGGGGAGGAGGGCTACGAGCAGTACTTC.